The next 10 T cell receptor delta chains were all read from a single sample in a study of gamma-delta chains in newborns, infants, children. TCRdb re-called the reads with CATT. The sample holds about 3,400 delta-chain clones, 0.25% to 0.3% seen once. Sequencing input: blood. Receptors were obtained from a child who was a newborn, infant or young child, either healthy, febrile or measles-vaccinated (not recorded which).

Remarks on this clone: A clone one base away is much larger, so this may be a read error. Other DNA sequences in this sample translate to the same CDR3. V gene TRDV2 combines with J gene TRDJ3, with 11 bases identical to TRDD3. CDR3 length: 19 amino acids. Germline CDR1 reads GEAIGNYY; CDR2 reads EKD. With 1 base clipped from V and 1 base from J, the junction kept 5 bases outside the gene matches. In DNA form, the CDR3 reads TGTGCCTGTGACACTCCACTGGGGGATATTTCCTGGGACACCCGACAGATGTTTTTC. Its translation: CACDTPLGDISWDTRQMFF.

This clone occurred a few times. TCRdb's entry gives the protein of a much larger clone, which mismatches this DNA's translation at residue 8, likely from a read error; the protein reported here is translated from the DNA. The chain combines TRDV2 with TRDJ3; 9 nucleotides line up with TRDD3. This CDR3 is 16 amino acids long. J lost 2 bases, V lost 3 bases, and 1 base had no gene match. Germline V gene data show CDR1 as GEAIGNYY and CDR2 as EKD. Written as DNA, the CDR3 is TGTGCCTGTGACGGGGGATACCCCTGGGACACCCGACAGATGTTTTTC. Protein sequence: CACDGGYPWDTRQMFF.

This clone was seen more than once but under ten times. The amino acid sequence in TCRdb belongs to a much larger clone and departs from this DNA's translation at residue 4, likely a sequencing read error; the sequence shown is translated from the DNA. The chain links TRDV2 to TRDJ3; D is perhaps TRDD3 (6 bases). Germline CDR1 GEAIGNYY, CDR2 EKD. Trimming took off 5 bases at V and 5 bases at J, with 24 bases between the two ends. The CDR3 runs 19 residues. CDR3 in DNA: TGTGCCTGTGCCGGCATCGTGGGGGGCCAGTCCCGGGACACCCGACAGATGTTTTTC. It encodes CACAGIVGGQSRDTRQMFF.

This clone was observed at least ten times. A single base separates this from a much larger clone, so it may be a read error. V and J are TRDV2 and TRDJ3; 9 bases align to TRDD3. With V trimmed by 3 bases and J by 0 bases, 11 bases remained unmatched. The CDR3 covers 20 residues. Germline V gene sequence: CDR1 GEAIGNYY, CDR2 EKD. As DNA, the CDR3 is TGTGCCTGTGACGCGAAGTACTGGGGGAATAGCTCCTGGGACACCCGACAGATGTTTTTC. Protein: CACDAKYWGNSSWDTRQMFF.

On this clone: The mismatch at residue 4 between this DNA's translation and the TCRdb protein of a much larger clone likely reflects a read error; the protein shown is translated from the DNA. V is TRDV2 and J is TRDJ3; D may be TRDD3 (5 bases). This CDR3 contains 18 residues. Germline loops: CDR1 GEAIGNYY, CDR2 EKD. The DNA of the CDR3 is TGTGCCTGTGGCACCGCGGGGGCCAGCTCCTGGGACACCCGACAGATGTTTTTC. This gives the protein CACGTAGASSWDTRQMFF.

This clone was seen only a few times. TCRdb records a much larger clone's protein for this DNA, with a difference at residue 7 that likely arises from a read error; the protein given is the translation of the DNA. The rearrangement uses TRDV1 and TRDJ2; TRDD3 agrees at 12 bases. This CDR3 region has 19 residues. Germline-derived CDR1 and CDR2 are TSWWSYY and QGS. The CDR3, as DNA: TGTGCTCTTGGGGAAGTGAACTTTCCTGGGGGATACGCGACAGCACAGCTCTTCTTT. This encodes CALGEVNFPGGYATAQLFF.

Concerning this clone itself: This likely stems from a read error, as it lies one base from a far larger clone. The J gene is TRDJ3, the V gene TRDV2; D is perhaps TRDD3 (5 bases). The germline V gene has CDR1 GEAIGNYY and CDR2 EKD. Trimming cost V 5 bases and J 0 bases, with 19 bases left between them. This CDR3 is built from 19 residues. The CDR3 DNA reads as TGTGCCTGTGGCCCTCCCCGGGGGGTGAGCTCCTGGGACACCCGACAGATGTTTTTC. Translating gives CACGPPRGVSSWDTRQMFF.

As regards this clone: A far larger clone is one base from this, pointing to a likely read error. Other DNA sequences in this specimen translate into the identical CDR3. The chain carries TRDV2 and TRDJ3; 13 positions agree with TRDD3. Germline trimming cut 3 bases from V and 0 bases from J; bases unmatched to any gene: 7. The germline gives CDR1 GEAIGNYY, CDR2 EKD. The CDR3 runs 20 residues. The CDR3 spells CACDRVLGDTSSWDTRQMFF. The CDR3 DNA reads as TGTGCCTGTGACCGTGTACTGGGGGATACGAGCTCCTGGGACACCCGACAGATGTTTTTC.

This clone appeared a few times. The protein held in TCRdb is that of a much larger clone and does not match this DNA's translation at residue 20, likely because of a read error; the protein shown is translated from the DNA. This chain connects TRAV29/DV5 to TRDJ3, with D perhaps matching TRDD3 (6 bases). In germline, CDR1 is NSMFDY, CDR2 ISSIKDK. The CDR3 is 22 residues long. The CDR3 DNA is TGTGCAGCAAGCGCCTCGGGTACGTGGACTGGGAAAAGGCCCTGGGACACCCGACAGGTGTTCTTC. Translated: CAASASGTWTGKRPWDTRQVFF.

This clone is termed medium-sized. This rearrangement joins TRDV1 to TRDJ1; TRDD3 might be the D (6 bases). Between the trimmed V and J ends, which lost 4 bases and 4 bases, there was a span of 25 bases. Germline values: CDR1 TSWWSYY, CDR2 QGS. The CDR3 is 18 residues long. The CDR3 sequence is CALGVLGPGGPPYDKLIF. CDR3 nucleotides: TGTGCTCTTGGGGTCCTCGGACCGGGGGGACCACCTTACGATAAACTCATCTTT.